This TCR beta chain comes out of a study of beta chain features in type 1 diabetes. Study results and caveats: The naive, central memory and Treg TCRB repertoires looked more alike in patients than they did in healthy donors.

The V and J ends lost 3 bases and 1 base respectively, with 4 bases between them. CDR3 length equals 12 residues. CDR1 SGHTA and CDR2 FQGNSA come from the germline V gene. Sorting of CD4+ naive, central memory, regulatory and stem cell-like memory cells was performed via CD45RO/CCR7/CD25/CD127/CD95/CD27. As every portion of the isolated RNA was reverse transcribed, the sequencing read expressed TCRB transcripts. Measured with immunoSEQ multiplex PCR; TCRdb has only the in-frame clones, and not every one. The data contain some 360,000 clones, about 18% of them singletons. As for this clone: Its cognate antigen is unknown.

The sequencing input was naive CD4+ T cells from blood. This TCR came from a woman in her late teens or twenties in good health. The chain carries TRBV7-2 and TRBJ2-7; D gene uncertain. CDR3 sequence: CASSFASYEQYF. Here the CDR3 DNA reads TGTGCCAGCAGCTTCGCGTCCTACGAGCAGTACTTC.